This T cell receptor beta chain was sequenced in a study of blood T cell repertoires in COVID-19. Study summary: The analysed material was cDNA or gDNA that came from T cells, B-cell-depleted T cells, or PBMCs.

Original methodology: Estimation of nucleated cell counts was performed using reference gene primer amplification. The assay was immunoSEQ multiplex PCR, and TCRdb's table has in-frame clones only and misses some. For V, J and clone size, that table is used; D and trimming come from the DNA. The sample holds under 300,000 clones, about 73% seen once. Sequencing was carried out using peripheral blood. This TCR was sampled from a woman older than 75 with acute or convalescent COVID-19.

CDR3 DNA sequence: TGTGCCAGCAGCTTAGTGCCGGGGGGCAACGAGCAGTACTTC. It is translated as CASSLVPGGNEQYF. V and J are TRBV7-2 and TRBJ2-7; a possible D gene is TRBD2 (7 bases). The V and J ends lost 1 base and 5 bases respectively, with 12 bases between them. The CDR3 runs to 14 residues. Germline V CDR1 and CDR2: SGHTA, FQGNSA.